This T cell receptor beta chain was recorded in a study of T cells after yellow fever vaccination. Whole-study context: Fractions with few cells were prepared using SMART-Seq v4 Ultra Low Input.

Regarding the study as a whole: Post-booster repertoires contained most primary-vaccination clones again (about 95% CD4, 85% to 90% CD8).

The CDR3 loop spans 14 amino acids. Germline CDR1 and CDR2: KGHDR and SFDVKD. Trimming removed 5 bases from V and 6 bases from J; junction bases left unmatched: 7. The table lists this clonotype with a few counts. The antigen is not known. TCRdb processed the 5' RACE reads anew with MiXCR; each CDR3 protein has one entry. The sample has roughly 68,000 distinct CDR3 sequences, around 7% seen once. The chain has TRBV24-1 and TRBJ2-3; TRBD2 aligns across 7 bases. The clonotype comes from a man aged 18 to 29 who received the YFV17D yellow fever vaccine. Here the sequenced sample was CD8+ T cells sorted from PBMCs, taken about 49 days after the first yellow fever vaccination. CDR3 residues: CATSAWGGWDTQYF. The CDR3 DNA is TGTGCCACCAGTGCCTGGGGAGGGTGGGATACGCAGTATTTT.